This TCR beta chain appears in the sequencing data of a study of beta chain features in type 1 diabetes. The V end lost 5 bases, the J end lost 3 bases, and 23 bases lay between the germline ends. This CDR3 contains 17 residues. Germline CDR1 reads SGHAT; CDR2 reads FQNNGV. Reverse transcribing all isolated RNA meant expressed TCRB transcripts were sequenced. Clones were sequenced by immunoSEQ multiplex PCR, and TCRdb holds only the in-frame ones, with some missing. Altogether over 350,000 clones are present, over 13% being singletons, with the ten largest covering about 0.02%. The chain is built from TRBV11-2 and TRBJ2-7, with a weak D call TRBD1 (7 bases). Sequenced material: naive CD4+ T cells from blood. The sequence came from a woman between 18 and 29 years old in good health. The CDR3 here is CASSPRGGQGGLYEQYF. CDR3 coding DNA: TGTGCCAGCAGCCCCCGAGGTGGGCAGGGGGGTCTCTACGAGCAGTACTTC. Based on the CDR3 plus reference TRBV11-2 and TRBJ2-7, the full variable domain is EAGVAQSPRYKIIEKRQSVAFWCNPISGHATLYWYQQILGQGPKLLIQFQNNGVVDDSQLPKDRFSAERLKGVDSTLKIQPAKLEDSAVYLCASSPRGGQGGLYEQYFGPGTRLTVT.